This T cell receptor (beta chain) is from a study of cytomegalovirus exposure and HLA in healthy donors. There were likely unrecorded immune exposures, though donors were nominally healthy when sampled. Details on this clone: Its cognate antigen is unknown.

Findings of the study overall: The study labeled 164 TCR beta chains cytomegalovirus-associated. Because they were indistinguishable, some V segments, including TRBV6-2 and TRBV6-3, were excluded.

CDR1 MNHEY and CDR2 SMNVEV come from the germline V gene (reference sequence). The CDR3 runs 13 residues. The germline V and J ends were trimmed by 6 bases and 1 base, with 9 bases remaining between them. Primers: 60 Vbeta forward and 13 Jbeta reverse. In the original processing: It was a later analysis that counted 83 million or so unique TCR beta chains, of which some 9.9 million were shared. The repertoire was sequenced with immunoSEQ multiplex PCR; TCRdb's copy has only in-frame clones and lacks some. That table supplies the V and J calls and clone size; D and trimming were determined from the DNA. The sample holds approximately 110,000 clones, over 60% seen once.

The source of this sequence is a man aged 35-49 years in good health and CMV-seropositive. The J gene is TRBJ1-1, the V gene TRBV27, with D uncertain. Sequenced input: PBMCs. The CDR3, as DNA: TGTGCCAGCAGCCTTGCCAGGAACACTGAAGCTTTCTTT. It encodes CASSLARNTEAFF.